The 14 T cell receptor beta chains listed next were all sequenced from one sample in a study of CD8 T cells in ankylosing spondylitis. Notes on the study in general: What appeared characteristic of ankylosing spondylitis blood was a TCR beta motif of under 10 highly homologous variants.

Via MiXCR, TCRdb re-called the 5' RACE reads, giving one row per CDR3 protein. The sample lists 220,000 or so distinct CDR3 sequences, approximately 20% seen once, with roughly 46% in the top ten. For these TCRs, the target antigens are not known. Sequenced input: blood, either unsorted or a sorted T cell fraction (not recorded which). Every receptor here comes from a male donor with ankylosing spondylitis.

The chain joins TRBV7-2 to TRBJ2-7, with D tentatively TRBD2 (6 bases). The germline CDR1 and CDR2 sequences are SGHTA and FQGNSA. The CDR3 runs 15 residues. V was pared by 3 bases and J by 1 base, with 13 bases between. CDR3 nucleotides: TGTGCCAGCAGCTTGGGGGGAGATGGTTCCTACGAGCAGTACTTC. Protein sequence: CASSLGGDGSYEQYF. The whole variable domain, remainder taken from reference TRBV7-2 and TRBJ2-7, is GAGVSQSPSNKVTEKGKDVELRCDPISGHTALYWYRQSLGQGLEFLIYFQGNSAPDKSGLPSDRFSAERTGGSVSTLTIQRTQQEDSAVYLCASSLGGDGSYEQYFGPGTRLTVT.

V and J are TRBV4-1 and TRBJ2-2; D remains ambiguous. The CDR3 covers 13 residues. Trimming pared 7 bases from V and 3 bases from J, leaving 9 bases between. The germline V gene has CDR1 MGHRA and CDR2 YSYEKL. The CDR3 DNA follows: TGCGCCAGCACCCACGTGCACACCGGGGAGCTGTTTTTT. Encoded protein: CASTHVHTGELFF.

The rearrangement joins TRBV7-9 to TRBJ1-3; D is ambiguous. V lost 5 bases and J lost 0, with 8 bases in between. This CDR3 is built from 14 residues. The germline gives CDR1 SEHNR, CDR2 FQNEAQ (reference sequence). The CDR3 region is CASSPPSSGNTIYF. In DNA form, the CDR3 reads TGTGCCAGCAGCCCCCCAAGCTCTGGAAACACCATATATTTT.

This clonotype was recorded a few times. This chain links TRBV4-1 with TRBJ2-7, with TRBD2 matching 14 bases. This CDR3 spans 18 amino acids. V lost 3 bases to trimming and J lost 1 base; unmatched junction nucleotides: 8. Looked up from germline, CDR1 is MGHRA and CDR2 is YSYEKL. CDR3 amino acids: CASSHPPGTSGGSYEQYF. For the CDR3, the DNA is TGCGCCAGCAGCCATCCCCCCGGGACTAGCGGGGGATCCTACGAGCAGTACTTC.

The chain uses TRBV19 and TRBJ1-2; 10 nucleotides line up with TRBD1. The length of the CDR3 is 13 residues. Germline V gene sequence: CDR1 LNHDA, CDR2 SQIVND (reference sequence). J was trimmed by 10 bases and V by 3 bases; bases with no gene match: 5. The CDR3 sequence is CASSIETGGDYTF. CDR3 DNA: TGTGCCAGTAGTATTGAGACAGGGGGCGACTACACCTTC.

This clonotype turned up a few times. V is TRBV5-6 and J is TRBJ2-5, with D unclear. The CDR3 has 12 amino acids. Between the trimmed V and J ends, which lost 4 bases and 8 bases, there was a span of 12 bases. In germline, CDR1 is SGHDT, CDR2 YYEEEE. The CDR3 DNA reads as TGTGCCAGCAGCCTCGGGCTGGGTACCCAGTACTTC. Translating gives CASSLGLGTQYF.

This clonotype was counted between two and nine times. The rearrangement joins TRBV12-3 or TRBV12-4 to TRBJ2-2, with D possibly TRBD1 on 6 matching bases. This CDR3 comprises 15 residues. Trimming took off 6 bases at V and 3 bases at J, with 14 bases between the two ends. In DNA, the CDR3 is TGTGCCAGCAGGGACCGACAGGAATACACCGGGGAGCTGTTTTTT. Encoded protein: CASRDRQEYTGELFF.

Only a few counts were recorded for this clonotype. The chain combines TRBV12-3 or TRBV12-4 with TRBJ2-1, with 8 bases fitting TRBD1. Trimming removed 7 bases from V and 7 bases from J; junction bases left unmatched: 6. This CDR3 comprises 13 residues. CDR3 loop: CASTRTGWNEQFF. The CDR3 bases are TGTGCCAGCACCCGGACAGGGTGGAATGAGCAGTTCTTC.

CDR3 residues: CSVEFVAGDETQYF. As DNA, the CDR3 is TGCAGCGTTGAATTTGTGGCGGGAGACGAGACCCAGTACTTC. This rearrangement joins TRBV29-1 to TRBJ2-5; the match to TRBD2 covers 7 bases. The CDR3 runs 14 residues. V lost 2 bases and J lost 5; bases outside the gene matches: 8. Germline CDR1 is SQVTM and CDR2 is ANQGSEA.

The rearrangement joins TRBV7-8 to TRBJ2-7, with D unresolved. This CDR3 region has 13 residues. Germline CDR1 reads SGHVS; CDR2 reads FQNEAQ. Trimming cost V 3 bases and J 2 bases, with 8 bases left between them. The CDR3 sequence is CASSFHSTYEQYF. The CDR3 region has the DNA TGTGCCAGCAGCTTTCACAGTACCTACGAGCAGTACTTC.

The CDR3 here is CASSPGQTNEAFF. CDR3 sequence (DNA): TGTGCCAGCAGCCCGGGACAGACCAATGAAGCTTTCTTT. The rearrangement links TRBV7-8 to TRBJ1-1, with 7 nucleotides matching TRBD1. The length of the CDR3 is 13 residues. CDR1 SGHVS and CDR2 FQNEAQ come from the germline V gene. Trimming cost V 5 bases and J 7 bases; bases outside gene matches: 7.

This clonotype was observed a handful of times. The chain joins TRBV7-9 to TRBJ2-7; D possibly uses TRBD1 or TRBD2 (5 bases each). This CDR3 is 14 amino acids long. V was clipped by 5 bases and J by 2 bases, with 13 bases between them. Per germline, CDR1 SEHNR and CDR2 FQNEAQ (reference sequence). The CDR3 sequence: CASSLGTDAYEQYF. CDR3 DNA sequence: TGTGCCAGCAGCCTCGGGACCGATGCCTACGAGCAGTACTTC.

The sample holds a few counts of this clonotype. The CDR3 DNA reads as TGTGCCTGGGGACCTATGCACAGGGAGCTGTTTTTT. Translated: CAWGPMHRELFF. The chain uses TRBV30 and TRBJ2-2; no reliable D call. V gave up 5 bases and J gave up 9 bases, with 13 bases separating them. Germline V gene lookup returns CDR1 GTSNPN and CDR2 SVGIG (reference sequence). The CDR3 extends over 12 amino acids.

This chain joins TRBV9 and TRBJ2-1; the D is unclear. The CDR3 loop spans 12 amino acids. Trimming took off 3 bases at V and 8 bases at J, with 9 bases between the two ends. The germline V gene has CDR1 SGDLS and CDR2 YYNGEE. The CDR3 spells CASSETVHEQFF. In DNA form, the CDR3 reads TGTGCCAGCAGCGAGACCGTACATGAGCAGTTCTTC.